The next 5 T cell receptor beta chains were all read from a single sample in a study of blood T cell repertoires in COVID-19. Clones were read by immunoSEQ multiplex PCR, and TCRdb kept only the in-frame ones, dropping some. Of about 53,000 clones in the sample, around 72% were seen once. The sequencing input was peripheral blood. These receptors were taken from a human donor with active or convalescent COVID-19. The donor label of this sample is uncertain.

This clone was found once. V usage is TRBV9 and J usage is TRBJ2-3; D may be TRBD1 (5 bases). The CDR3 is 15 amino acids. The V end lost 3 bases, the J end lost 4 bases, and 15 bases lay between the germline ends. Germline CDR1 SGDLS, CDR2 YYNGEE. The CDR3 DNA sequence: TGTGCCAGCAGCGGATCAGGGTCTGTTTCAGATACGCAGTATTTT. It translates to CASSGSGSVSDTQYF.

The chain couples TRBV9 to TRBJ1-3; D possibly corresponds to TRBD1 (5 bases). The CDR3 loop spans 14 amino acids. Trimming pared 2 bases from V and 4 bases from J, leaving 10 bases between. Germline loops: CDR1 SGDLS, CDR2 YYNGEE. The CDR3 DNA follows: TGTGCCAGCAGCGTGCCGGGACTCGGAAACACCATATATTTT. Amino acids: CASSVPGLGNTIYF.

The rearrangement links TRBV19 to TRBJ2-7; TRBD1 is a possible D gene (6 bases). Trimming removed 7 bases from V and 0 bases from J, with 7 bases in between. CDR1 and CDR2 (germline): LNHDA, SQIVND (reference sequence). The CDR3 length is 12 residues. Written as DNA, the CDR3 is TGTGCCAGTACAGGGGCCTCCTACGAGCAGTACTTC. Translating it yields CASTGASYEQYF.

The gene calls are TRBV30 and TRBJ2-1; 8 nucleotides align to TRBD1. Germline lookup yields CDR1 GTSNPN and CDR2 SVGIG (reference sequence). Trimming cost V 7 bases and J 8 bases; bases outside gene matches: 13. The CDR3 loop spans 14 amino acids. The CDR3 loop is CAYHLGGTGDEQFF. As DNA, the CDR3 is TGTGCCTATCATCTAGGCGGGACAGGAGATGAGCAGTTCTTC.

Of note for this clone: Germline and junction disagree at one end, which may indicate a read error. J is TRBJ2-1 and V is TRBV11-1; 9 bases align to TRBD1. The CDR3 runs to 13 residues. Germline V lookup: CDR1 SGHAT, CDR2 FQDESV (reference sequence). The CDR3 DNA reads TGTGCCAGCAGCTTAGCTGGTTGGGACAGGGTGATCTTC. This encodes CASSLAGWDRVIF.